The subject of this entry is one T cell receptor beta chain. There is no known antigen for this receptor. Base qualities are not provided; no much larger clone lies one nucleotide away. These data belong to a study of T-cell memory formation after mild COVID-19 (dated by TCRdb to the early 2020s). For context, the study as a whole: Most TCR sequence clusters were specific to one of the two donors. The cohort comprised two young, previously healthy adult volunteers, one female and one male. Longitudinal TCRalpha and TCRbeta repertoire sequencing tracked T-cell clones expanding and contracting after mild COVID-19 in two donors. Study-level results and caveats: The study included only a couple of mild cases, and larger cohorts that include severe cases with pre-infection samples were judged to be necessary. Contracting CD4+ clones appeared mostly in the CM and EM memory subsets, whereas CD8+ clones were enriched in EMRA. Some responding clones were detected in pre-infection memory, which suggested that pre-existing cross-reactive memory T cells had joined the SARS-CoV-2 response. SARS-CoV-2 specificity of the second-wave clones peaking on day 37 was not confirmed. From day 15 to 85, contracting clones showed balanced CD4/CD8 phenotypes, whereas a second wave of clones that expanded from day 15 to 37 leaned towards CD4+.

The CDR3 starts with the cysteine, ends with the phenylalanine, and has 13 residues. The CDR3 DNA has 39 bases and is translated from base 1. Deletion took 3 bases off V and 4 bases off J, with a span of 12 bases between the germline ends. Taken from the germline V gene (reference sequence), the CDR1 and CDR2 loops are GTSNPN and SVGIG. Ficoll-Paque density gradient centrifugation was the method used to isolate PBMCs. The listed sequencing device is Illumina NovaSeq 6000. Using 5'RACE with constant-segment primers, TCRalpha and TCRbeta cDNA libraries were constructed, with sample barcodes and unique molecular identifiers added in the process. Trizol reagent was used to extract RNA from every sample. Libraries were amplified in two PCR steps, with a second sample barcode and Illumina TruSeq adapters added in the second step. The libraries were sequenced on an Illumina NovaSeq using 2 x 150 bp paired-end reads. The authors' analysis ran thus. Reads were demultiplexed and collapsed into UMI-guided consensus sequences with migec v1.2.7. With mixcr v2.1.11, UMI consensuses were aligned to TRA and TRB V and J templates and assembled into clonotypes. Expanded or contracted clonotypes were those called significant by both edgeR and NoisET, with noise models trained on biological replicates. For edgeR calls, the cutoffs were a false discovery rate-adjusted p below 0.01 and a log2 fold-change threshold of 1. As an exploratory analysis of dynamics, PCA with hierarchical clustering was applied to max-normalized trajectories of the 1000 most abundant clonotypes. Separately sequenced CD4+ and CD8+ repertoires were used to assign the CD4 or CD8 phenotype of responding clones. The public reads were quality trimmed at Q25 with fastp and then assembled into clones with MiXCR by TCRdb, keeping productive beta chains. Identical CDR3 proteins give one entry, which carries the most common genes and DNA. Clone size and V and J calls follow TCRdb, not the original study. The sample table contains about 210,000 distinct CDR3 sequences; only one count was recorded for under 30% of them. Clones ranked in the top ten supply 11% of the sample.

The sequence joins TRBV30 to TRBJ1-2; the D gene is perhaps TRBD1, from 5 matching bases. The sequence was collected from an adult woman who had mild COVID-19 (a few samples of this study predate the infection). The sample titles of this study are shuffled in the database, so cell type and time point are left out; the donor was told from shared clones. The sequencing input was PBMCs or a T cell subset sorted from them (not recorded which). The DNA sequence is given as TGTGCCTGGAGGAGAGGGACCTCCTATGGCTACACCTTC. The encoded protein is CAWRRGTSYGYTF. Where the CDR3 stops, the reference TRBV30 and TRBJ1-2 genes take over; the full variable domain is SQTIHQWPATLVQPVGSPLSLECTVEGTSNPNLYWYRQAAGRGLQLLFYSVGIGQISSEVPQNLSASRPQDRQFILSSKKLLLSDSGFYLCAWRRGTSYGYTFGSGTRLTVV.